These T cell receptor beta chains were read from a single sample in a study of sequential checkpoint blockade in melanoma. Produced via immunoSEQ multiplex PCR; TCRdb's table is partial and in-frame only. The sample comprises tens of thousands of clones, approximately 82% of which are singletons, and 9.5% to 13% rests with the top ten. The specimen comprised CD8+ T cells sorted from blood (inferred from file names), sampled from a patient given nivolumab and ipilimumab in sequence. These TCRs come from a human donor with melanoma. The CDR3 runs from the conserved cysteine through the conserved F or W. The order of the fields is J gene, CDR3 length, V gene, D gene, clone size, CDR3 protein, CDR3 DNA. A D gene is named only where the DNA matches it firmly. Size values are once, few and many counts, or a class for expanded clones, and some rows have none.

j_gene: TRBJ2-2
len: 11
v_gene: TRBV28
d_gene: .
abundance: .
CDR3aa: CASTRTGELFF
CDR3nt: TGTGCCAGCACGCGCACCGGGGAGCTGTTTTTT

j_gene: TRBJ2-7
len: 17
v_gene: TRBV9
d_gene: TRBD2
abundance: once
CDR3aa: CASSVSSGLAGVDEQYF
CDR3nt: TGTGCCAGCAGCGTATCCTCGGGACTAGCGGGAGTGGATGAGCAGTACTTC

j_gene: TRBJ2-1
len: 20
v_gene: TRBV19
d_gene: TRBD2
abundance: .
CDR3aa: CASSSLTSGRLRASYNEQFF
CDR3nt: TGTGCCAGTAGTTCTTTGACTAGCGGGAGGCTGCGAGCTTCCTACAATGAGCAGTTCTTC

j_gene: TRBJ2-2
len: 19
v_gene: TRBV19
d_gene: TRBD2
abundance: .
CDR3aa: CASTTPGGRTSGIRGELFF
CDR3nt: TGTGCCAGTACTACCCCGGGGGGACGGACTAGCGGCATACGAGGGGAGCTGTTTTTT

j_gene: TRBJ1-1
len: 14
v_gene: TRBV6-5
d_gene: TRBD1
abundance: .
CDR3aa: CASKRQGAGTEAFF
CDR3nt: TGTGCCAGCAAAAGACAGGGGGCGGGCACTGAAGCTTTCTTT

j_gene: TRBJ2-7
len: 14
v_gene: TRBV18
d_gene: .
abundance: .
CDR3aa: CASSPSGISYEQYF
CDR3nt: TGTGCCAGCTCACCTTCAGGGATCTCCTACGAGCAGTACTTC

j_gene: TRBJ1-1
len: 13
v_gene: TRBV28
d_gene: .
abundance: .
CDR3aa: CASRLVTAYEAFF
CDR3nt: TGTGCCAGCAGGCTAGTGACGGCATACGAAGCTTTCTTT

j_gene: TRBJ2-7
len: 15
v_gene: TRBV5-6
d_gene: .
abundance: .
CDR3aa: CASSLGRGLERGQYF
CDR3nt: TGTGCCAGCAGCTTGGGCAGGGGTCTTGAGCGGGGGCAGTACTTC

j_gene: TRBJ2-1
len: 16
v_gene: TRBV6-4
d_gene: TRBD2
abundance: .
CDR3aa: CASSQSPSGGLNEQFF
CDR3nt: TGTGCCAGCAGCCAAAGCCCTAGCGGGGGTCTCAATGAGCAGTTCTTC

j_gene: TRBJ1-1
len: 16
v_gene: TRBV7-9
d_gene: .
abundance: few
CDR3aa: CASSFVPGLLGTEAFF
CDR3nt: TGTGCCAGCAGCTTCGTTCCGGGACTCCTCGGCACTGAAGCTTTCTTT

j_gene: TRBJ1-1
len: 14
v_gene: TRBV28
d_gene: TRBD1
abundance: .
CDR3aa: CASRSGTGVTEAFF
CDR3nt: TGTGCCAGCAGATCCGGGACAGGGGTCACTGAAGCTTTCTTT

j_gene: TRBJ1-1
len: 18
v_gene: TRBV19
d_gene: .
abundance: .
CDR3aa: CASSIERYGVWKNTEAFF
CDR3nt: TGTGCCAGTAGTATAGAAAGATACGGGGTATGGAAGAACACTGAAGCTTTCTTT

j_gene: TRBJ1-1
len: 15
v_gene: TRBV5-8
d_gene: .
abundance: .
CDR3aa: CASSFGRYSNTEAFF
CDR3nt: TGTGCCAGCAGCTTCGGGAGGTATTCGAACACTGAAGCTTTCTTT

j_gene: TRBJ2-5
len: 15
v_gene: TRBV5-1
d_gene: TRBD1
abundance: .
CDR3aa: CASSRTGDPQETQYF
CDR3nt: TGCGCCAGCAGCCGGACAGGCGACCCCCAAGAGACCCAGTACTTC

j_gene: TRBJ1-2
len: 13
v_gene: TRBV5-1
d_gene: .
abundance: .
CDR3aa: CASSLAPRDGYTF
CDR3nt: TGCGCCAGCAGCTTGGCCCCCCGGGATGGCTACACCTTC

j_gene: TRBJ1-3
len: 13
v_gene: TRBV10-3
d_gene: .
abundance: .
CDR3aa: CAISEYSPNTIYF
CDR3nt: TGTGCCATCAGTGAATACAGCCCAAACACCATATATTTT

j_gene: TRBJ2-6
len: 17
v_gene: TRBV28
d_gene: .
abundance: .
CDR3aa: CASSLTLTGIGANVLTF
CDR3nt: TGTGCCAGCAGCCTAACTCTAACAGGGATCGGGGCCAACGTCCTGACTTTC

j_gene: TRBJ1-5
len: 15
v_gene: TRBV5-1
d_gene: .
abundance: .
CDR3aa: CASSVGSSGNQPQHF
CDR3nt: TGCGCCAGCAGCGTCGGGTCCAGTGGTAATCAGCCCCAGCATTTT

j_gene: TRBJ1-1
len: 15
v_gene: TRBV7-6
d_gene: TRBD1
abundance: .
CDR3aa: CASSRGQGMNTEAFF
CDR3nt: TGTGCCAGCAGCCGAGGACAGGGGATGAACACTGAAGCTTTCTTT

j_gene: TRBJ1-3
len: 15
v_gene: TRBV6-1
d_gene: .
abundance: once
CDR3aa: CASSRQGSVRNTIYF
CDR3nt: TGTGCCAGCAGTCGCCAGGGTTCGGTGAGGAACACCATATATTTT

j_gene: TRBJ2-2
len: 15
v_gene: TRBV19
d_gene: .
abundance: .
CDR3aa: CASSVTGGATGELFF
CDR3nt: TGTGCCAGTAGTGTTACCGGGGGTGCTACCGGGGAGCTGTTTTTT

j_gene: TRBJ2-2
len: 16
v_gene: TRBV2
d_gene: TRBD2
abundance: .
CDR3aa: CASSDRRDYNTGELFF
CDR3nt: TGTGCCAGCAGTGATCGCCGGGACTACAACACCGGGGAGCTGTTTTTT

j_gene: TRBJ2-7
len: 12
v_gene: TRBV5-5
d_gene: .
abundance: .
CDR3aa: CASSYSLYEQYF
CDR3nt: TGTGCCAGCAGCTACTCGCTCTACGAGCAGTACTTC

j_gene: TRBJ2-1
len: 15
v_gene: TRBV6-1
d_gene: TRBD2
abundance: .
CDR3aa: CASSLSGSSYNEQFF
CDR3nt: TGTGCCAGCAGTTTAAGCGGGAGTTCCTACAATGAGCAGTTCTTC

j_gene: TRBJ1-1
len: 14
v_gene: TRBV30
d_gene: TRBD1
abundance: .
CDR3aa: CAWSVFTGVTEAFF
CDR3nt: TGTGCCTGGAGTGTGTTTACAGGGGTCACTGAAGCTTTCTTT

j_gene: TRBJ1-4
len: 16
v_gene: TRBV9
d_gene: .
abundance: once
CDR3aa: CASSVESRGGNEKLFF
CDR3nt: TGTGCCAGCAGCGTAGAGAGCAGGGGCGGTAACGAAAAACTGTTTTTT

j_gene: TRBJ2-7
len: 13
v_gene: TRBV7-3
d_gene: TRBD1
abundance: .
CDR3aa: CASSPRQGNEQYF
CDR3nt: TGTGCCAGCAGCCCCCGACAGGGAAACGAGCAGTACTTC

j_gene: TRBJ2-3
len: 14
v_gene: TRBV14
d_gene: .
abundance: .
CDR3aa: CASSQQGGGGTQYF
CDR3nt: TGTGCCAGCAGCCAACAGGGAGGAGGTGGTACGCAGTATTTT

j_gene: TRBJ1-2
len: 14
v_gene: TRBV5-4
d_gene: TRBD1
abundance: medium-sized
CDR3aa: CASSPLDRGGGYTF
CDR3nt: TGTGCCAGCAGCCCTTTGGACAGGGGTGGCGGCTACACCTTC

j_gene: TRBJ1-3
len: 15
v_gene: TRBV28
d_gene: .
abundance: .
CDR3aa: CASSEPSGARDTIYF
CDR3nt: TGTGCCAGCAGTGAGCCGTCAGGCGCCAGGGACACCATATATTTT

j_gene: TRBJ1-2
len: 13
v_gene: TRBV11-3
d_gene: .
abundance: .
CDR3aa: CASSLMGARGYTF
CDR3nt: TGTGCCAGCAGCTTAATGGGGGCACGTGGCTACACCTTC

j_gene: TRBJ2-7
len: 15
v_gene: TRBV7-2
d_gene: TRBD1
abundance: .
CDR3aa: CASSSQQGSSYEQYF
CDR3nt: TGTGCCAGCAGCTCGCAACAGGGGAGCTCCTACGAGCAGTACTTC

j_gene: TRBJ2-3
len: 15
v_gene: TRBV25-1
d_gene: TRBD2
abundance: .
CDR3aa: CASRVAGGPVDTQYF
CDR3nt: TGTGCCAGCAGGGTAGCGGGAGGGCCTGTAGATACGCAGTATTTT

j_gene: TRBJ1-1
len: 12
v_gene: TRBV19
d_gene: .
abundance: once
CDR3aa: CATYPGHSRAFF
CDR3nt: TGTGCCACTTATCCCGGACATTCACGGGCTTTCTTT

j_gene: TRBJ2-7
len: 15
v_gene: TRBV11-2
d_gene: .
abundance: .
CDR3aa: CASSLDMASSYEQYF
CDR3nt: TGTGCCAGCAGCTTAGATATGGCCAGCTCCTACGAGCAGTACTTC

j_gene: TRBJ2-7
len: 17
v_gene: TRBV11-2
d_gene: .
abundance: once
CDR3aa: CASSSIRGGNPEYEQYF
CDR3nt: TGTGCCAGCAGTAGCATCCGTGGGGGCAACCCCGAGTACGAGCAGTACTTC

j_gene: TRBJ2-7
len: 11
v_gene: TRBV28
d_gene: .
abundance: .
CDR3aa: CASSSPREQYF
CDR3nt: TGTGCCAGCAGTTCCCCTCGGGAGCAGTACTTC

j_gene: TRBJ2-7
len: 11
v_gene: TRBV20-1
d_gene: .
abundance: .
CDR3aa: CSAPDSYEQYF
CDR3nt: TGCAGTGCTCCGGACAGCTACGAGCAGTACTTC

j_gene: TRBJ2-7
len: 19
v_gene: TRBV4-2
d_gene: TRBD2
abundance: .
CDR3aa: CASSQDRGTSGWGDYEQYF
CDR3nt: TGTGCCAGCAGCCAAGACCGAGGGACTAGCGGGTGGGGGGACTACGAGCAGTACTTC

j_gene: TRBJ2-6
len: 15
v_gene: TRBV9
d_gene: .
abundance: once
CDR3aa: CASSVGGYGANVLTF
CDR3nt: TGTGCCAGCAGCGTAGGAGGGTACGGGGCCAACGTCCTGACTTTC

j_gene: TRBJ2-5
len: 16
v_gene: TRBV11-2
d_gene: TRBD2
abundance: .
CDR3aa: CASSPGASGSWETQYF
CDR3nt: TGTGCCAGCAGCCCGGGGGCTAGCGGGAGTTGGGAGACCCAGTACTTC

j_gene: TRBJ2-3
len: 15
v_gene: TRBV11-3
d_gene: TRBD1
abundance: .
CDR3aa: CASSLNRGITDTQYF
CDR3nt: TGTGCCAGCAGCTTAAACAGGGGCATCACAGATACGCAGTATTTT

j_gene: TRBJ1-4
len: 14
v_gene: TRBV28
d_gene: .
abundance: .
CDR3aa: CASSLSGAREKLFF
CDR3nt: TGTGCCAGCAGTTTGAGTGGGGCTAGGGAAAAACTGTTTTTT

j_gene: TRBJ2-7
len: 15
v_gene: TRBV7-9
d_gene: TRBD2
abundance: .
CDR3aa: CASSIGTRTPYEQYF
CDR3nt: TGTGCCAGCAGCATAGGGACTAGAACCCCCTACGAGCAGTACTTC

j_gene: TRBJ2-4
len: 15
v_gene: TRBV29-1
d_gene: TRBD1
abundance: .
CDR3aa: CSVDRTGGIRNIQYF
CDR3nt: TGCAGCGTTGATCGGACAGGAGGAATTAGAAACATTCAGTACTTC

j_gene: TRBJ1-2
len: 15
v_gene: TRBV27
d_gene: TRBD1
abundance: .
CDR3aa: CASSDRDRKNYGYTF
CDR3nt: TGTGCCAGCAGTGACCGGGACAGGAAAAACTATGGCTACACCTTC

j_gene: TRBJ2-1
len: 15
v_gene: TRBV4-3
d_gene: .
abundance: .
CDR3aa: CASSQELIAGYEQFF
CDR3nt: TGCGCCAGCAGCCAAGAACTTATAGCCGGCTATGAGCAGTTCTTC

j_gene: TRBJ1-2
len: 16
v_gene: TRBV4-3
d_gene: .
abundance: few
CDR3aa: CASSHSPPGSNYGYTF
CDR3nt: TGCGCCAGCAGCCATTCACCCCCGGGATCTAACTATGGCTACACCTTC

j_gene: TRBJ1-4
len: 15
v_gene: TRBV6-1
d_gene: TRBD1
abundance: .
CDR3aa: CASSRGQGAKEKLFF
CDR3nt: TGTGCCAGCAGTAGGGGACAGGGGGCGAAGGAAAAACTGTTTTTT

j_gene: TRBJ2-7
len: 17
v_gene: TRBV27
d_gene: TRBD2
abundance: .
CDR3aa: CASNPGLVFGGTYEQYF
CDR3nt: TGTGCCAGCAATCCGGGACTAGTTTTCGGCGGGACATACGAGCAGTACTTC

j_gene: TRBJ2-2
len: 14
v_gene: TRBV29-1
d_gene: TRBD1
abundance: .
CDR3aa: CSVPGTGETGELFF
CDR3nt: TGCAGCGTCCCCGGGACAGGGGAAACCGGGGAGCTGTTTTTT

j_gene: TRBJ2-2
len: 14
v_gene: TRBV6-4
d_gene: TRBD1
abundance: .
CDR3aa: CASRTGGDTGELFF
CDR3nt: TGTGCCAGCCGGACAGGGGGTGACACCGGGGAGCTGTTTTTT

j_gene: TRBJ1-5
len: 14
v_gene: TRBV19
d_gene: TRBD1
abundance: .
CDR3aa: CASSPETGYQPQHF
CDR3nt: TGTGCCAGTAGTCCAGAGACAGGGTATCAGCCCCAGCATTTT